The 4 T cell receptor beta chains listed next were all sequenced from one sample in a study of shared clonotypes between healthy human individuals. Generated by immunoSEQ multiplex PCR, the TCRdb table keeps only in-frame clones and is missing some. This table holds about 2.4 million clones, over 85% found once. Sequencing was performed on naive CD4+ T cells from PBMCs. The sample's subset: CD45RA+ positively selected. These receptors all come from a young man in good health. Some clones in this sample may be carry-over from other donors' samples.

For this clone: Other DNA sequences in the same sample also yield this CDR3. The J gene is TRBJ1-1, the V gene TRBV7-9, with D uncertain. V was pared by 5 bases and J by 0 bases, with 10 bases between. The CDR3 totals 14 residues. CDR1 is SEHNR, CDR2 FQNEAQ, per germline (reference sequence). The CDR3 region is CASSPGGLNTEAFF. CDR3 DNA: TGTGCCAGCAGCCCCGGAGGGTTGAACACTGAAGCTTTCTTT.

The CDR3 sequence is CATRSGTGGFEYTEAFF. The CDR3 nucleotides read TGTGCCACCCGGTCCGGGACAGGGGGGTTCGAGTACACTGAAGCTTTCTTT. V gene TRBV28 combines with J gene TRBJ1-1; TRBD1 matches at 11 bases. The V gene end was trimmed by 10 bases and the J gene end by 3 bases; junction bases not matched to a gene: 16. The germline V gene encodes CDR1 MDHEN and CDR2 SYDVKM. The CDR3 runs 17 residues.

A few counts support this clone. The same CDR3 is also encoded by other DNA sequences in this sample. The chain combines TRBV28 with TRBJ2-1; perhaps TRBD1 as D (5 bases). The CDR3 is 12 residues long. V dropped 2 bases and J dropped 9 bases, with 8 bases sitting between them. Germline-derived CDR1 and CDR2 are MDHEN and SYDVKM. This CDR3 is CASSLGALEQFF. As DNA, the CDR3 is TGTGCCAGCAGTTTAGGGGCTCTTGAGCAGTTCTTC.

Turning to this clone: The sample has other DNA sequences that encode this CDR3 too. The chain couples TRBV18 to TRBJ1-4, with D unresolved. The CDR3 is made up of 14 amino acids. V lost 3 bases and J lost 0, with 5 bases in between. Germline CDR1 is KGHSH and CDR2 is LQKENI. The CDR3 DNA follows: TGTGCCAGCTCACCGGGTTCAACTAATGAAAAACTGTTTTTT. The encoded protein is CASSPGSTNEKLFF.